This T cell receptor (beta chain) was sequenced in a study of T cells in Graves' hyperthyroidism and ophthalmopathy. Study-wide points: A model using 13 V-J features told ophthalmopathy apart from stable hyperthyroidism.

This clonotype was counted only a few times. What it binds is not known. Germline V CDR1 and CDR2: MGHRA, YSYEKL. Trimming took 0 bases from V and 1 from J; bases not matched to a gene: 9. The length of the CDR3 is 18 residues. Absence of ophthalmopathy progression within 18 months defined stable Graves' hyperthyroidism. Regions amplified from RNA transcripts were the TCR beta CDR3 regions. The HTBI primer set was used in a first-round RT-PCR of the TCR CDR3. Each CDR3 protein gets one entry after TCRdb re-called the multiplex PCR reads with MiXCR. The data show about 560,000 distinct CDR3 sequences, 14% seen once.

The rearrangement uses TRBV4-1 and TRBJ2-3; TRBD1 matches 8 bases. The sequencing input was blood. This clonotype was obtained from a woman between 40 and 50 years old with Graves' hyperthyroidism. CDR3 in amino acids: CASSQEDLGQGGTDTQYF. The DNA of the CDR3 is TGCGCCAGCAGCCAAGAGGACCTCGGACAGGGAGGCACAGATACGCAGTATTTT.